The 27 T cell receptor beta chains below were found in one sample sequenced in a study of Graves' ophthalmopathy and Graves' hyperthyroidism. Amplified material comprised TCR beta CDR3 regions derived from RNA transcripts. HTBI primers primed a first-round RT-PCR, and a second-round multiplex PCR followed. TCRdb passed the multiplex PCR reads through MiXCR, listing each CDR3 protein once. The sample gives a few hundred thousand distinct CDR3 sequences, approximately 37% of which show up once; about 4% is in the top ten. Sequenced sample: peripheral blood or thyroid tissue (not recorded which). All receptors come from an adult man with Graves' hyperthyroidism.

On this clonotype itself: This sequence may be a read error, since a much larger clone differs from it by one base. V usage is TRBV4-1 and J usage is TRBJ2-7, with unresolved D. This CDR3 is built from 14 residues. Germline-derived CDR1 and CDR2 are MGHRA and YSYEKL. The CDR3 region has the DNA TGCGCCAGCGGCCAAGTCGACGGCTCCTACGAGCAGTACTTC. It specifies CASGQVDGSYEQYF.

The CDR3 DNA reads as TGTGCCAGCAGCCCATATACGACTAGCGAGGGTGAGCAGTTCTTC. It specifies CASSPYTTSEGEQFF. This chain joins TRBV7-6 and TRBJ2-7; TRBD2 matches 8 bases. The better agreement between TRBJ2-1 and the DNA end casts doubt on the J call. The germline V gene encodes CDR1 SGHVS and CDR2 FNYEAQ. The CDR3 has 15 residues.

There are many counts of this clonotype. The chain is built from TRBV24-1 and TRBJ2-2; D is uncertain. The CDR3 is 14 residues long. CDR1 and CDR2 from the germline V gene are KGHDR and SFDVKD. Trimming shortened V by 3 bases and J by 10 bases, and 14 bases separated the two germline ends. CDR3 amino acids: CATSDPTSREELFF. Written as DNA, the CDR3 is TGTGCCACCAGTGATCCCACCAGTCGTGAGGAGCTGTTTTTT.

This clonotype was found many times. The chain carries TRBV5-8 and TRBJ1-1; perhaps TRBD1 as D (5 bases). This CDR3 spans 13 amino acids. V lost 4 bases to trimming and J lost 12 bases, with 19 bases between them. Germline CDR1 SGHTS, CDR2 YDEGEE. The CDR3: CASSPPGAGVPFF. CDR3 sequence (DNA): TGTGCCAGCAGCCCCCCCGGGGCGGGAGTTCCTTTCTTT.

This clonotype was detected ten times or more. V is TRBV14 and J is TRBJ1-6; D unclear. V lost 4 bases and J lost 5, with 12 bases in between. The length of the CDR3 is 15 residues. Germline assignment: CDR1 SGHDN and CDR2 FVKESK. This CDR3 is CASSLRVSNNSPLHF. The CDR3 coding sequence is TGTGCCAGCAGCCTTCGGGTCAGCAATAATTCACCCCTCCACTTT.

The chain links TRBV24-1 to TRBJ2-5; 11 nucleotides align to TRBD1. Trimming took 3 bases from V and 4 from J; bases not matched to a gene: 0. The CDR3 spans 14 residues. In germline, CDR1 is KGHDR, CDR2 SFDVKD. This chain's CDR3 is CATSDGQGAETQYF. As DNA, the CDR3 is TGTGCCACCAGTGATGGACAGGGGGCAGAGACCCAGTACTTC.

The chain couples TRBV20-1 to TRBJ2-7; 10 bases line up with TRBD1. The CDR3 is 14 residues long. The trim removed 6 bases at V and 3 bases at J, leaving 8 bases unmatched. The germline CDR1 and CDR2 sequences are DFQATT and SNEGSKA (reference sequence). The CDR3 DNA reads TGCAGTGCGCCGGGACAGGGGACGCGCTACGAGCAGTACTTC. Amino acids: CSAPGQGTRYEQYF.

This clonotype was observed once. The limits of the CDR3 on the DNA are not certain, so only TCRdb's listed CDR3 is given. CDR3 region: CSVSGRDPGSCFF. The J gene is TRBJ2-2, the V gene TRBV20-1; the table names TRBD2, a call not compared with the DNA. Germline V gives CDR1 DFQATT, CDR2 SNEGSKA (reference sequence). The CDR3 is 13 amino acids long, termini counted.

In this sample, this clonotype turned up a few times. The chain is built from TRBV13 and TRBJ2-7, with D maybe TRBD1 (6 bases). The CDR3 spans 19 residues. V lost 1 base and J 6 bases, leaving 28 bases between the germline ends. The germline CDR1 and CDR2 sequences are PRHDT and FYEKMQ (reference sequence). This CDR3 reads CASSLVVLQGTIPRVEQYF. The CDR3 DNA reads as TGTGCCAGCAGCTTAGTCGTTTTACAGGGTACTATCCCTCGGGTCGAGCAGTACTTC.

As to this clonotype: A junction boundary mismatches the germline segment, possibly from a read error. The chain has TRBV4-1 and TRBJ2-7, with D possibly being TRBD2 (6 bases). The V gene's germline CDR1 is MGHRA and CDR2 YSYEKL. The CDR3 has 13 residues. CDR3 amino acids: CASSQETSHEQYF. CDR3 nucleotides: TGTGCCAGCAGCCAAGAAACTAGCCACGAGCAGTACTTC.

This clonotype has a count of ten or more. The gene calls are TRBV9 and TRBJ2-7; 11 bases line up with TRBD2. The CDR3 covers 15 residues. The germline CDR1 and CDR2 sequences are SGDLS and YYNGEE. V shed 3 bases and J 3 bases; nucleotides not matched to a gene: 5. The CDR3 sequence is CASSEGTSGLYEQYF. The CDR3 nucleotides are TGTGCCAGCAGCGAGGGGACTAGCGGTCTCTACGAGCAGTACTTC. Full variable domain (missing parts from reference TRBV9 and TRBJ2-7): DSGVTQTPKHLITATGQRVTLRCSPRSGDLSVYWYQQSLDQGLQFLIQYYNGEERAKGNILERFSAQQFPDLHSELNLSSLELGDSALYFCASSEGTSGLYEQYFGPGTRLTVT.

This clonotype has ten or more counts. CDR3 protein: CASSYGAARTGELFF. CDR3 nucleotide sequence: TGTGCCAGCAGTTACGGGGCAGCAAGGACCGGGGAGCTGTTTTTT. The chain links TRBV6-5 to TRBJ2-2, with D maybe TRBD1 (5 bases). V was pared by 2 bases and J by 5 bases, with 12 bases between. Germline V gene lookup returns CDR1 MNHEY and CDR2 SVGAGI. The CDR3 sequence is 15 residues long.

This clonotype has a count of ten or more. The rearrangement joins TRBV2 to TRBJ1-6; a possible D gene is TRBD1 (5 bases). The V and J ends lost 3 bases and 7 bases respectively, with 13 bases between them. The CDR3 contains 15 residues. Germline values: CDR1 SNHLY, CDR2 FYNNEI. The CDR3 DNA is TGTGCCAGCAGTGAGGGGGGACTCGGGAATTCACCCCTCCACTTT. This sequence encodes CASSEGGLGNSPLHF.

This rearrangement joins TRBV2 to TRBJ2-6; perhaps TRBD1 as D (6 bases). CDR1 is SNHLY and CDR2 is FYNNEI in the germline V gene. The CDR3 extends over 15 amino acids. V lost 4 bases and J 2 bases, leaving 9 bases between the germline ends. This CDR3 is CASSGGDTGANVLTF. DNA for the CDR3: TGTGCCAGCAGTGGAGGGGACACTGGGGCCAACGTCCTGACTTTC. Full variable domain (outside the CDR3, taken from reference TRBV2 and TRBJ2-6): EPEVTQTPSHQVTQMGQEVILRCVPISNHLYFYWYRQILGQKVEFLVSFYNNEISEKSEIFDDQFSVERPDGSNFTLKIRSTKLEDSAMYFCASSGGDTGANVLTFGAGSRLTVL.

The chain employs TRBV20-1 and TRBJ2-5; D unresolved. The germline CDR1 and CDR2 sequences are DFQATT and SNEGSKA (reference sequence). Trimming shortened V by 8 bases and J by 8 bases, and 12 bases separated the two germline ends. The CDR3 totals 10 residues. The CDR3 loop is CSPTDATQYF. CDR3 bases: TGCAGTCCAACGGACGCCACCCAGTACTTC.

This clonotype has a count of ten or more. J is TRBJ1-1 and V is TRBV2; D not resolved. The germline V gene encodes CDR1 SNHLY and CDR2 FYNNEI. This CDR3 contains 12 residues. The V gene lost 7 bases and the J gene lost 2 bases, with 8 bases spanning the gap. The CDR3 coding sequence is TGTGCCAGCACGCAGACTAACACTGAAGCTTTCTTT. This translates into CASTQTNTEAFF. Drawing the rest from reference TRBV2 and TRBJ1-1, the complete variable domain is EPEVTQTPSHQVTQMGQEVILRCVPISNHLYFYWYRQILGQKVEFLVSFYNNEISEKSEIFDDQFSVERPDGSNFTLKIRSTKLEDSAMYFCASTQTNTEAFFGQGTRLTVV.

The CDR3 reads CASSLVDPGELFF. Written as DNA, the CDR3 is TGCGCCAGCAGCTTAGTAGATCCGGGTGAGCTGTTTTTT. The rearrangement links TRBV5-1 to TRBJ2-2, with D hard to call. The length of the CDR3 is 13 residues. Germline assignment: CDR1 SGHRS and CDR2 YFSETQ. Trimming shortened V by 2 bases and J by 11 bases, and 13 bases separated the two germline ends. The full variable domain, in which reference TRBV5-1 and TRBJ2-2 provide the parts outside the CDR3, is KAGVTQTPRYLIKTRGQQVTLSCSPISGHRSVSWYQQTPGQGLQFLFEYFSETQRNKGNFPGRFSGRQFSNSRSEMNVSTLELGDSALYLCASSLVDPGELFFGEGSRLTVL.

This clonotype turned up a few times. This sequence joins TRBV6-5 and TRBJ1-5; TRBD1 matches at 8 bases. Germline CDR1 reads MNHEY; CDR2 reads SVGAGI. The length of the CDR3 is 14 residues. V lost 6 bases and J lost 4; bases outside the gene matches: 5. In nucleotides, the CDR3 is TGTGCCAGCAGCCCGGACAGGGCAAATCAGCCCCAGCATTTT. This encodes CASSPDRANQPQHF.

This clonotype was seen repeatedly, ten times or more. J is TRBJ1-6 and V is TRBV4-1; 7 bases map to TRBD1. Trimming removed 1 base from V and 10 bases from J; junction bases left unmatched: 10. Germline values: CDR1 MGHRA, CDR2 YSYEKL. This CDR3 region has 16 residues. CDR3 nucleotides: TGCGCCAGCAGCCAAGTCGACAGGGTAGTATGGTCACCCCTCCACTTT. Residues: CASSQVDRVVWSPLHF.

This clonotype has a count of ten or more. The chain couples TRBV29-1 to TRBJ1-3; no clear D gene. V was shortened by 1 base and J by 3 bases, with 4 bases between the two germline ends. Germline CDR1 SQVTM, CDR2 ANQGSEA. The CDR3 runs to 12 residues. This CDR3 is CSVEVGGNTIYF. CDR3 nucleotide sequence: TGCAGCGTTGAAGTAGGTGGAAACACCATATATTTT.

V and J are TRBV10-3 and TRBJ2-4, with 8 bases lining up with TRBD1. The CDR3 extends over 16 amino acids. Looked up from germline, CDR1 is ENHRY and CDR2 is SYGVKD. J lost 0 bases, V lost 10 bases, and 11 bases had no gene match. CDR3 nucleotide sequence: TGTGCCACAGGGGGCGACGCGTCTCTAGCCAAAAACATTCAGTACTTC. It specifies CATGGDASLAKNIQYF.

The chain joins TRBV6-5 to TRBJ2-2, with 10 bases that match TRBD2. The germline gives CDR1 MNHEY, CDR2 SVGAGI. The CDR3 spans 16 residues. V was clipped by 8 bases and J by 1 base; unmatched bases: 7. The CDR3 DNA reads TGTGCCAGCTCAGCCGGACTAGCGGTGAACACCGGGGAGCTGTTTTTT. Encoded protein: CASSAGLAVNTGELFF.

This clonotype was counted between two and nine times. The chain is built from TRBV9 and TRBJ1-3; the D is unclear. V shed 0 bases and J shed 0 bases, with 10 bases lying between them. This CDR3 spans 16 amino acids. Germline V lookup: CDR1 SGDLS, CDR2 YYNGEE. Written as DNA, the CDR3 is TGTGCCAGCAGCGTAGACAGTACGAGCTCTGGAAACACCATATATTTT. Protein: CASSVDSTSSGNTIYF. Based on the CDR3 plus reference TRBV9 and TRBJ1-3, the full variable domain is DSGVTQTPKHLITATGQRVTLRCSPRSGDLSVYWYQQSLDQGLQFLIQYYNGEERAKGNILERFSAQQFPDLHSELNLSSLELGDSALYFCASSVDSTSSGNTIYFGEGSWLTVV.

This rearrangement joins TRBV10-3 to TRBJ1-2; no reliable D call. The CDR3 covers 13 residues. Germline V gene data show CDR1 as ENHRY and CDR2 as SYGVKD. The V and J ends lost 11 bases and 1 base respectively, with 14 bases between them. Here the CDR3 reads CAVCETYNYGYTF. The CDR3 DNA follows: TGTGCCGTCTGTGAGACGTATAACTATGGCTACACCTTC.

This clonotype was seen repeatedly, ten times or more. V gene TRBV6-5 combines with J gene TRBJ2-7; 7 nucleotides match TRBD1. Trimming took 6 bases from V and 3 from J; bases not matched to a gene: 11. CDR1 and CDR2 (germline): MNHEY, SVGAGI. The CDR3 length is 15 residues. CDR3 in DNA: TGTGCCAGCAGCCGACAAGACAGGGTGAACTACGAGCAGTACTTC. Translated, it gives CASSRQDRVNYEQYF.

The rearrangement joins TRBV6-1 to TRBJ1-6, with D possibly matching TRBD1 (6 bases). This CDR3 contains 19 residues. V was clipped by 5 bases and J by 7 bases, with 27 bases between them. The germline V gene has CDR1 MNHNS and CDR2 SASEGT. DNA of the CDR3: TGTGCCAGCAGTCCAACCCCTCACGGTTCTCGGACAGCCAATTCACCCCTCCACTTT. Translating gives CASSPTPHGSRTANSPLHF.

The chain links TRBV5-1 to TRBJ2-2; D remains ambiguous. There are 14 residues in the CDR3. V lost 1 base and J 4 bases, leaving 8 bases between the germline ends. Germline V gene sequence: CDR1 SGHRS, CDR2 YFSETQ. Written as DNA, the CDR3 is TGCGCCAGCAGCTTGCTCCCTGCCACCGGGGAGCTGTTTTTT. Its protein product is CASSLLPATGELFF.